One sample yielded the 13 T cell receptor beta chains listed below, sequenced in a study of blood T cell repertoires in COVID-19 (TCRdb year 2020). Libraries were constructed by the immunoSEQ multiplex PCR assay. The clones in this table, taken by TCRdb from immuneACCESS, are in-frame only. Not every clone is retained; where verified, under half of the shortfall comes from an unresolved V gene, and the cause of the rest is unknown. The sample table contains about 170,000 clones; only one count was recorded for roughly 80% of them. The ten largest clones capture about an eighth of the sample. Input material: PBMCs or T cells enriched from blood (not recorded which). The receptors here all came from a man aged 45-65 years who had recovered from COVID-19.

The V gene is TRBV11-2, the J gene TRBJ2-7; 10 bases map to TRBD1. CDR3 size: 16 residues. V lost 0 bases and J lost 6; bases outside the gene matches: 8. Germline V lookup: CDR1 SGHAT, CDR2 FQNNGV. The CDR3 loop is CASSLETGGTLAEQYF. CDR3 nucleotides: TGTGCCAGCAGCTTAGAGACAGGGGGCACCCTAGCCGAGCAGTACTTC.

This sequence joins TRBV18 and TRBJ1-1, with TRBD1 as a possible D gene (5 bases). Trimming left V 2 bases short and J 8 bases short, with 12 bases between. The CDR3 totals 13 residues. Germline V gene data show CDR1 as KGHSH and CDR2 as LQKENI. CDR3 residues: CASSPSRVAEAFF. The CDR3 DNA sequence: TGTGCCAGCTCACCAAGCAGGGTTGCCGAAGCTTTCTTT.

V and J are TRBV18 and TRBJ1-5; maybe TRBD1 (5 bases). The germline gives CDR1 KGHSH, CDR2 LQKENI. CDR3 length: 17 amino acids. Deletions cut 2 bases from V and 2 bases from J, with 16 bases between. In DNA, the CDR3 is TGTGCCAGCTCACCAGCTGCGGGGGGAGGAGGCAATCAGCCCCAGCATTTT. Its translation: CASSPAAGGGGNQPQHF.

This chain uses TRBV11-2 with TRBJ1-5; TRBD1 matches 7 bases. J lost 3 bases, V lost 1 base, and 6 bases had no gene match. Looked up from germline, CDR1 is SGHAT and CDR2 is FQNNGV. The CDR3 is 16 residues long. CDR3 nucleotide sequence: TGTGCCAGCAGCTTAGCGGGCAGGGGGTTCAATCAGCCCCAGCATTTT. Translated: CASSLAGRGFNQPQHF.

The chain combines TRBV9 with TRBJ1-1; 9 nucleotides match TRBD1. Per the germline V gene, CDR1 is SGDLS and CDR2 is YYNGEE. The CDR3 has 16 residues. The ends lost 2 bases at V and 6 bases at J; junction bases unmatched: 11. Here the CDR3 reads CASSVFGTGKGAEAFF. The CDR3 DNA is TGTGCCAGCAGCGTTTTTGGGACAGGGAAAGGCGCTGAAGCTTTCTTT.

The chain couples TRBV5-1 to TRBJ1-1, with D uncertain. With 0 bases removed from V and 2 bases from J, the gap between germline ends came to 14 bases. The CDR3 consists of 16 residues. CDR1 and CDR2 (germline): SGHRS, YFSETQ. CDR3 residues: CASSLASNSLNTEAFF. In nucleotides, the CDR3 is TGCGCCAGCAGCTTGGCCTCGAACAGCCTTAACACTGAAGCTTTCTTT.

The J gene is TRBJ1-5, the V gene TRBV27, with 7 bases lining up with TRBD1. V shed 6 bases, J shed 3 bases, and the junction held 8 bases outside the gene matches. The CDR3 sequence is 15 residues long. Germline V lookup: CDR1 MNHEY, CDR2 SMNVEV (reference sequence). The CDR3 is CASRHQGGDNQPQHF. The CDR3 DNA sequence: TGTGCCAGCAGGCACCAGGGGGGAGACAATCAGCCCCAGCATTTT.

As DNA, the CDR3 is TGTGCCAGCAGCCTCCAGGGACTGGGCTATGGCTACACCTTC. Translating gives CASSLQGLGYGYTF. The V gene is TRBV9, the J gene TRBJ1-2, with D tentatively TRBD1 (5 bases). CDR1 and CDR2 from the germline V gene are SGDLS and YYNGEE. Trimming pared 4 bases from V and 4 bases from J, leaving 14 bases between. This CDR3 comprises 14 residues.

This clone was counted a single time. The chain joins TRBV5-1 to TRBJ1-2; 8 positions match TRBD1. The CDR3 consists of 15 residues. Germline V gene lookup returns CDR1 SGHRS and CDR2 YFSETQ. Trimming cost V 4 bases and J 5 bases; bases outside gene matches: 10. In DNA, the CDR3 is TGCGCCAGCAGCGATCAGTCTGGACAGGGATATGGCTACACCTTC. It codes for CASSDQSGQGYGYTF.

This clone was seen a single time. The chain recombines TRBV5-1 with TRBJ1-6; 10 positions agree with TRBD1. Germline V gene lookup returns CDR1 SGHRS and CDR2 YFSETQ. V was clipped by 0 bases and J by 10 bases; unmatched bases: 7. The CDR3 is 16 amino acids. Here the CDR3 reads CASSLAQGQGLSPLHF. The CDR3 coding sequence is TGCGCCAGCAGCTTGGCCCAGGGACAGGGGTTGTCACCCCTCCACTTT.

V is TRBV5-1 and J is TRBJ1-6, with D maybe TRBD1 (6 bases). V lost 0 bases and J lost 1, with 14 bases in between. This CDR3 spans 18 amino acids. Germline V CDR1 and CDR2: SGHRS, YFSETQ. The CDR3 nucleotides read TGCGCCAGCAGCTTGGAGTCAGGGGCCCCTTCCTATAATTCACCCCTCCACTTT. Translated, it gives CASSLESGAPSYNSPLHF.

The rearrangement links TRBV6-5 to TRBJ2-2, with 11 bases lining up with TRBD1. V shed 6 bases and J 6 bases; nucleotides not matched to a gene: 6. The CDR3 length is 15 residues. Germline V gives CDR1 MNHEY, CDR2 SVGAGI. This CDR3 is CASRRTGGLPGELFF. Written as DNA, the CDR3 is TGTGCCAGCAGGAGGACAGGGGGCCTCCCCGGGGAGCTGTTTTTT.

The chain joins TRBV7-8 to TRBJ2-5; 15 bases align to TRBD2. V lost 5 bases, J lost 9 bases, and 10 bases stayed unmatched. Germline-derived CDR1 and CDR2 are SGHVS and FQNEAQ. The CDR3 loop spans 16 amino acids. CDR3 in amino acids: CASSKGLAGGLSSQYF. The CDR3 DNA reads as TGTGCCAGCAGCAAGGGACTAGCGGGGGGCTTGTCCTCCCAGTACTTC.